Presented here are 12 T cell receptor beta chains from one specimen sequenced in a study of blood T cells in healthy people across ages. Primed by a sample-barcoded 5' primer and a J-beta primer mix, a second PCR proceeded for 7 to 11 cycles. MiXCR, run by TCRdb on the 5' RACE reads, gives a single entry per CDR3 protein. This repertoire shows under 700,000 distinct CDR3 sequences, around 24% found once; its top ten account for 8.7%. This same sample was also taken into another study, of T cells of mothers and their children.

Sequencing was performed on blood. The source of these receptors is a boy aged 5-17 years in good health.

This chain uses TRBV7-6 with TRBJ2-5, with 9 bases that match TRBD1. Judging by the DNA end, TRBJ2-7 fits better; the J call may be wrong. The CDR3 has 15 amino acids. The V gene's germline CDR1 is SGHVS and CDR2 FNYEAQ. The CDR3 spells CASSSQTGGPYEQYF. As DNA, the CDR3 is TGTGCCAGCAGCTCGCAGACAGGGGGTCCCTACGAGCAGTACTTC.

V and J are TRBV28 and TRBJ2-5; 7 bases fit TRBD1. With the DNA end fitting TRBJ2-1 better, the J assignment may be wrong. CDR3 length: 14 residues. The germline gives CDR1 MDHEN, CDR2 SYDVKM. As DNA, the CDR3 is TGTGCCAGCAGACAGGGGCTAGTGACGGATGAGCAGTTCTTC. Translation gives CASRQGLVTDEQFF.

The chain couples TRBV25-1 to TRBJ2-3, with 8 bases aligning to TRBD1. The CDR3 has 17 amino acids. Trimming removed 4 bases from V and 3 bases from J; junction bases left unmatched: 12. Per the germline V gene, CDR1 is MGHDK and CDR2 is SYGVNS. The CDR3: CASSVQRAGGITDTQYF. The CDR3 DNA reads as TGTGCCAGCAGTGTTCAAAGGGCAGGGGGCATAACAGATACGCAGTATTTT.

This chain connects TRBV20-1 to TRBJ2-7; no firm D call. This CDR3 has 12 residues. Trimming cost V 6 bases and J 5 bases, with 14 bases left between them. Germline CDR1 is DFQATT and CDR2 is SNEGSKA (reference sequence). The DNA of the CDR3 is TGCAGTGCGGATCGTGTCCGGGACGAGCAGTACTTC. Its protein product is CSADRVRDEQYF.

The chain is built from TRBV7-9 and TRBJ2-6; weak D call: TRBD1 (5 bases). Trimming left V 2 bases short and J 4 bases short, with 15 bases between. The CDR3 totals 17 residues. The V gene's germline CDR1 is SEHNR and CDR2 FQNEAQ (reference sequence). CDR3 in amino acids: CASSLPSGSAGANVLTF. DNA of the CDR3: TGTGCCAGCAGCTTACCGTCAGGGTCAGCAGGGGCCAACGTCCTGACTTTC. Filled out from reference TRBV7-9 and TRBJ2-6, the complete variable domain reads DTGVSQNPRHKITKRGQNVTFRCDPISEHNRLYWYRQTLGQGPEFLTYFQNEAQLEKSRLLSDRFSAERPKGSFSTLEIQRTEQGDSAMYLCASSLPSGSAGANVLTFGAGSRLTVL.

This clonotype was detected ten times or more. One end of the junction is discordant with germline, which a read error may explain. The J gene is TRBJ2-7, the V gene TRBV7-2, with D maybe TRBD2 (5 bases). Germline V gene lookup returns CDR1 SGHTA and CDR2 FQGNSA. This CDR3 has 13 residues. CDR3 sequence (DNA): TGTGCCAGCAGTCGGAGCGGAGGTCCGTTTCTATCCTTC. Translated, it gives CASSRSGGPFLSF.

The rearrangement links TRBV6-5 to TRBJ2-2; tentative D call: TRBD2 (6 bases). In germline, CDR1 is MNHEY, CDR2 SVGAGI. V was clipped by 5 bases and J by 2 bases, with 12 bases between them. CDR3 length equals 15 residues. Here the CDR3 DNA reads TGTGCCAGCAGTGGCGGGGCTCGTAACACCGGGGAGCTGTTTTTT. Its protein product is CASSGGARNTGELFF.

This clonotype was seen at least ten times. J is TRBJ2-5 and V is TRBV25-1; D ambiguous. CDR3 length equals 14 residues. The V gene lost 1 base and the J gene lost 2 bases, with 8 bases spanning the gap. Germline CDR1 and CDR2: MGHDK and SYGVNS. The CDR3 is CASSEFLGQETQYF. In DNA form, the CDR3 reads TGTGCCAGCAGTGAATTCTTGGGGCAAGAGACCCAGTACTTC. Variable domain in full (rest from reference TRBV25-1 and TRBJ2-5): EADIYQTPRYLVIGTGKKITLECSQTMGHDKMYWYQQDPGMELHLIHYSYGVNSTEKGDLSSESTVSRIRTEHFPLTLESARPSHTSQYLCASSEFLGQETQYFGPGTRLLVL.

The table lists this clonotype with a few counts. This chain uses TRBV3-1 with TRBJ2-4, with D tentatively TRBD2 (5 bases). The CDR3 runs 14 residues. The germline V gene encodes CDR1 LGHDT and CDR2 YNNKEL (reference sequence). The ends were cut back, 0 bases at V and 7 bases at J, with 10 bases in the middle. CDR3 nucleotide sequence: TGTGCCAGCAGCCAAGATCCTAGGACTAACATTCAGTACTTC. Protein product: CASSQDPRTNIQYF.

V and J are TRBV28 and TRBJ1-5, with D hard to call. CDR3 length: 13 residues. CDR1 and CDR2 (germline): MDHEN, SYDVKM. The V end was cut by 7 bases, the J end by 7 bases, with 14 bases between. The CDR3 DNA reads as TGTGCCAGCACCCTTACGGCGGGGCAGCCCCAGCATTTT. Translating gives CASTLTAGQPQHF.

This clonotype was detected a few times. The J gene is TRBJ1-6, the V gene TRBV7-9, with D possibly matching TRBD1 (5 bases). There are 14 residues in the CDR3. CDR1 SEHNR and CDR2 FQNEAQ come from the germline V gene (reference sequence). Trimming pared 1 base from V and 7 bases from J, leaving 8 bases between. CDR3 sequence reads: CASSLGGLNSPLHF. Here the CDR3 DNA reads TGTGCCAGCAGCTTAGGGGGCTTAAATTCACCCCTCCACTTT.

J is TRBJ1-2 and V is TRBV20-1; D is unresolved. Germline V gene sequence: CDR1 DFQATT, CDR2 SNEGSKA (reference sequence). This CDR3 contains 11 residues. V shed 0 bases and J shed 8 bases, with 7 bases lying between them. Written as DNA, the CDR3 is TGCAGTGCTAGAGATGGGTTCGGCTACACCTTC. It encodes CSARDGFGYTF.